These T cell receptor beta chains were read from a single sample in a study of OX40 agonist ivuxolimab in advanced cancers. Data came from immunoSEQ multiplex PCR; TCRdb stores just in-frame clones and leaves some out. The sample lists approximately 65,000 clones; nearly 90% were seen once. Sample: CD4+ or CD8+ T cells sorted from blood, taken in a trial of the OX40 agonist ivuxolimab. Receptors originate from an adult with an advanced solid tumor such as melanoma, head and neck, liver or kidney cancer. Each CDR3 is given with its conserved first and last residue. Fields, in order: D gene, V gene, J gene, clone size, CDR3 protein, CDR3 DNA. The D gene is left open where the match is weak. For some rows the clone size is stated as once, few or many, or as a class when expanded; others skip it.

>TRBD2|TRBV5-6|TRBJ2-1|-
CASSPTSGRALNEQFF
TGTGCCAGCAGCCCGACCAGCGGGAGGGCCCTCAATGAGCAGTTCTTC
>TRBD2|TRBV6-1|TRBJ2-7|-
CASSEPLREPFEQYF
TGTGCCAGCAGTGAACCCTTGCGGGAGCCCTTTGAGCAGTACTTC
>-|TRBV11-2|TRBJ2-5|-
CASSFPGETQYF
TGTGCCAGCAGCTTTCCCGGGGAGACCCAGTACTTC
>-|TRBV28|TRBJ1-3|-
CASSSVVTIYF
TGTGCCAGCTCCTCCGTCGTGACCATATATTTT
>-|TRBV5-1|TRBJ2-3|-
CASSPMGTDTQYF
TGCGCCAGCAGCCCCATGGGCACAGATACGCAGTATTTT
>TRBD2|TRBV4-2|TRBJ2-1|-
CASSQDAGLAREQFF
TGTGCCAGCAGCCAAGATGCGGGACTAGCAAGGGAGCAGTTCTTC
>-|TRBV4-3|TRBJ2-7|-
CASSPNGGNYDEQYF
TGCGCCAGCAGCCCGAATGGGGGGAATTATGACGAGCAGTACTTC
>-|TRBV28|TRBJ2-7|-
CASSLHDTRYEQYF
TGTGCCAGCAGTCTCCATGATACGAGATACGAGCAGTACTTC
>-|TRBV2|TRBJ2-7|medium-sized
CASSGADGGEQYF
TGTGCCAGCAGTGGAGCGGATGGGGGCGAGCAGTACTTC
>-|TRBV4-3|TRBJ2-7|-
CASSQELGGGEQYF
TGCGCCAGCAGCCAAGAGTTGGGAGGGGGAGAGCAGTACTTC
>-|TRBV30|TRBJ2-3|-
CAWSGPGSDTQYF
TGTGCCTGGAGTGGTCCGGGGTCAGATACGCAGTATTTT
>-|TRBV27|TRBJ2-7|-
CASSLSPPSSSYEQYF
TGTGCCAGCAGTTTATCGCCCCCCTCGAGCTCCTACGAGCAGTACTTC
>-|TRBV6-6|TRBJ1-5|-
CATSYSNQPQHF
TGTGCCACCTCTTATAGCAATCAGCCCCAGCATTTT
>-|TRBV29-1|TRBJ2-3|-
CSVPPTALTDTQYF
TGCAGCGTCCCCCCCACGGCCCTCACAGATACGCAGTATTTT
>-|TRBV9|TRBJ1-4|-
CASSGQGGEKLFF
TGTGCCAGCAGCGGTCAGGGAGGTGAAAAACTGTTTTTT
>TRBD2|TRBV5-1|TRBJ2-1|-
CASSLASGSREQFF
TGCGCCAGCAGCTTGGCTAGCGGGAGTAGAGAGCAGTTCTTC
>TRBD2|TRBV5-4|TRBJ2-3|-
CASSLESTSGSDTQYF
TGTGCCAGCAGCTTGGAGTCCACTAGCGGGTCAGATACGCAGTATTTT
>-|TRBV6-5|TRBJ1-1|few
CASSYWENTEAFF
TGTGCCAGCAGTTACTGGGAGAACACTGAAGCTTTCTTT
>-|TRBV11-2|TRBJ1-3|-
CASSSMLGNTIYF
TGTGCCAGCAGCTCCATGCTCGGAAACACCATATATTTT
>TRBD2|TRBV28|TRBJ2-6|-
CASSLTSGRAAGANVLTF
TGTGCCAGCAGTCTCACTAGCGGGAGGGCCGCTGGGGCCAACGTCCTGACTTTC
>TRBD2|TRBV7-9|TRBJ2-1|once
CASSSGLGSYNEQFF
TGTGCCAGCAGCTCCGGACTAGGGTCCTACAATGAGCAGTTCTTC
>TRBD1|TRBV5-4|TRBJ2-5|few
CASSQNRGLGETQYF
TGTGCCAGCAGCCAGAACAGGGGATTAGGGGAGACCCAGTACTTC
>-|TRBV29-1|TRBJ1-1|-
CSVASQAGNTEAFF
TGCAGCGTTGCCTCCCAAGCAGGGAACACTGAAGCTTTCTTT
>TRBD1|TRBV6-1|TRBJ1-2|-
CASSGLQGSYGYTF
TGTGCCAGCAGTGGACTACAGGGGAGCTATGGCTACACCTTC
>-|TRBV19|TRBJ2-4|-
CASSPDREGYMAKNIQYF
TGTGCCAGTAGTCCGGACAGGGAGGGTTACATGGCCAAAAACATTCAGTACTTC
>TRBD2|TRBV7-3|TRBJ2-3|-
CASSGSGRADTQYF
TGTGCCAGCAGTGGTAGCGGGAGGGCGGATACGCAGTATTTT
>-|TRBV6-8|TRBJ2-7|-
CASSYTYEQYF
TGTGCCAGCAGTTACACCTACGAGCAGTACTTC
>-|TRBV7-2|TRBJ2-1|-
CATAGLNNEQFF
TGTGCCACCGCTGGGCTGAACAATGAGCAGTTCTTC
>-|TRBV28|TRBJ2-2|-
CASEVYPGELFF
TGTGCCAGCGAAGTGTATCCCGGGGAGCTGTTTTTT
>TRBD1|TRBV5-4|TRBJ1-1|-
CASSFLGGDEAFF
TGCGCCAGCAGTTTTTTAGGGGGCGATGAAGCTTTCTTT
>-|TRBV29-1|TRBJ2-3|-
CSVVEQVDTQYF
TGCAGCGTTGTAGAGCAGGTAGATACGCAGTATTTT
>-|TRBV29-1|TRBJ2-5|-
CSVESGPETQYF
TGCAGCGTTGAATCGGGACCAGAGACCCAGTACTTC
>TRBD2|TRBV5-6|TRBJ2-7|-
CASARGLAGDEQYF
TGTGCCAGCGCGAGGGGGCTAGCGGGAGATGAGCAGTACTTC
>-|TRBV1|TRBJ1-4|-
CTSPLDRDEKLFF
TGCACCAGCCCTCTGGACAGGGATGAAAAACTGTTTTTT
>-|TRBV7-9|TRBJ2-7|-
CASSLTGLLGEQYF
TGTGCCAGCAGCTTAACGGGACTTCTTGGGGAGCAGTACTTC
>-|TRBV6-5|TRBJ2-1|-
CASSSGLLYNEQFF
TGTGCCAGCAGTTCGGGACTTCTATACAATGAGCAGTTCTTC
>-|TRBV9|TRBJ1-2|once
CASSVLPGGRDGYTF
TGTGCCAGCAGCGTCCTGCCGGGGGGGCGCGACGGCTACACCTTC
>-|TRBV5-4|TRBJ1-2|-
CASSGRGGYTF
TGTGCCAGCAGTGGCAGGGGAGGCTACACCTTC
>TRBD2|TRBV4-2|TRBJ2-7|-
CASSQGASGSSYEQYF
TGTGCCAGCAGCCAAGGGGCTAGCGGTAGCTCCTACGAGCAGTACTTC
>TRBD1|TRBV11-2|TRBJ2-1|-
CASSQGTAYNEQFF
TGTGCCAGCAGCCAAGGGACAGCTTACAATGAGCAGTTCTTC
>-|TRBV6-5|TRBJ1-2|-
CASSYRGEGYGYTF
TGTGCCAGCAGTTACAGGGGGGAGGGCTATGGCTACACCTTC
>-|TRBV6-1|TRBJ1-5|few
CASSARRDQPQHF
TGTGCCAGCAGTGCCAGACGGGATCAGCCCCAGCATTTT
>TRBD2|TRBV25-1|TRBJ2-5|-
CASSSGGAGETQYF
TGTGCCAGCTCCTCCGGGGGGGCTGGAGAGACCCAGTACTTC
>-|TRBV27|TRBJ1-5|-
CASSLAPGQPQHF
TGTGCCAGCAGTTTGGCCCCCGGTCAGCCCCAGCATTTT
>-|TRBV6-5|TRBJ2-7|-
CATEDPNSYEQYF
TGTGCCACCGAGGACCCTAACTCCTACGAGCAGTACTTC
>TRBD1|TRBV2|TRBJ2-5|-
CASKGQGETQYF
TGTGCCAGCAAGGGACAGGGGGAGACCCAGTACTTC
>-|TRBV6-5|TRBJ1-4|-
CASSYSYRNEKLFF
TGTGCCAGCAGTTACTCGTACAGGAATGAAAAACTGTTTTTT
>TRBD1|TRBV27|TRBJ2-7|-
CASSPATGGPYEQYF
TGTGCCAGCAGCCCTGCGACAGGGGGACCCTACGAGCAGTACTTC
>-|TRBV5-6|TRBJ2-7|-
CASSLAVHETYEQYF
TGTGCCAGCAGCTTGGCCGTTCACGAAACCTACGAGCAGTACTTC
>-|TRBV9|TRBJ2-6|-
CASSPGPSGANVLTF
TGTGCCAGCAGCCCCGGGCCTTCTGGGGCCAACGTCCTGACTTTC
>-|TRBV4-1|TRBJ2-1|few
CASSQGTSPLYNEQFF
TGCGCCAGCAGCCAAGGGACAAGCCCCCTTTACAATGAGCAGTTCTTC
>TRBD1|TRBV29-1|TRBJ2-5|-
CSVETGGSQETQYF
TGCAGCGTTGAAACAGGGGGCTCTCAAGAGACCCAGTACTTC
>-|TRBV6-5|TRBJ2-3|once
CASSYGGTDTQYF
TGTGCCAGCAGTTACGGGGGGACAGATACGCAGTATTTT
>-|TRBV15|TRBJ2-1|-
CATSRDLGRYNEQFF
TGTGCCACCAGCAGAGATTTGGGCAGGTACAATGAGCAGTTCTTC
>-|TRBV11-3|TRBJ1-4|-
CASSLASGSSNEKLFF
TGTGCCAGCAGCTTAGCCTCAGGGAGTTCGAATGAAAAACTGTTTTTT
>TRBD2|TRBV7-9|TRBJ2-1|-
CASSLGLSNEQFF
TGTGCCAGCAGCTTGGGACTATCCAATGAGCAGTTCTTC